One and the same sample provided the 22 T cell receptor beta chains below, sequenced in a study of T cells in Graves' hyperthyroidism and ophthalmopathy. The CDR3 regions of TCR beta were amplified from RNA transcripts. The HTBI primer set was used in a first-round RT-PCR of the TCR CDR3. TCRdb called the multiplex PCR reads again in MiXCR, with one record for every CDR3 protein. Of approximately 530,000 distinct CDR3 sequences in the sample, over 15% were seen once. The sample taken for sequencing was blood. These receptors all come from a woman between 18 and 30 years old with Graves' hyperthyroidism.

This clonotype was seen more than once but under ten times. Its ends do not fully match the called genes, so a read error is possible. V gene TRBV24-1 combines with J gene TRBJ2-1; D gene unclear. Germline CDR1 KGHDR, CDR2 SFDVKD. The CDR3 loop spans 13 amino acids. The CDR3 here is CATSGVVHNEQSF. CDR3 coding DNA: TGTGCCACCAGTGGGGTGGTCCACAATGAGCAGTCCTTC.

This clonotype was seen more than once but under ten times. This rearrangement joins TRBV4-2 to TRBJ2-7; D possibly corresponds to TRBD1 (6 bases). V gave up 0 bases and J gave up 6 bases, with 6 bases separating them. There are 12 residues in the CDR3. CDR1 LGHNA and CDR2 YNFKEQ come from the germline V gene. In DNA form, the CDR3 reads TGTGCCAGCAGCCAAGAACAGGGCGAGCAGTACTTC. Translation gives CASSQEQGEQYF.

Turning to this clonotype: The junction shows a germline mismatch at one end, possibly a read error. The CDR3 coding sequence is TGCAGCGGACAGGGCCGTAATGAGAAACTGTTTTTT. The encoded protein is CSGQGRNEKLFF. The chain couples TRBV29-1 to TRBJ1-4; 7 nucleotides line up with TRBD1. Germline V gene data show CDR1 as SQVTM and CDR2 as ANQGSEA. The CDR3 covers 12 residues.

The chain carries TRBV15 and TRBJ1-1, with 7 bases aligning to TRBD1. Germline V gene data show CDR1 as LNHNV and CDR2 as YYDKDF (reference sequence). The J segment lost 4 bases and the V segment lost 0 bases, leaving 17 bases of the junction unmatched. The CDR3 loop spans 19 amino acids. The CDR3 protein is CATSRETGLLDREGTEAFF. For the CDR3, the DNA is TGTGCCACCAGCAGAGAAACGGGGTTATTAGACAGGGAGGGCACTGAAGCTTTCTTT.

In this sample, this clonotype turned up many times. The rearrangement links TRBV28 to TRBJ2-1; D might be TRBD1 or TRBD2, each matching 5 bases. Looked up from germline, CDR1 is MDHEN and CDR2 is SYDVKM. V lost 5 bases, J lost 5 bases, and 16 bases lay in between. This CDR3 is 15 amino acids long. CDR3 bases: TGTGCCAGCAGTCCCCGATCGGGACCGAACAATGAGCAGTTCTTC. It codes for CASSPRSGPNNEQFF.

DNA of the CDR3: TGCGCCAGCAGCTTCTGGACTAGCGGGAGTAACGGGGAGCTGTTTTTT. Its protein is CASSFWTSGSNGELFF. J is TRBJ2-2 and V is TRBV5-1, with TRBD2 matching 13 bases. Germline CDR1 is SGHRS and CDR2 is YFSETQ. V was clipped by 2 bases and J by 7 bases; unmatched bases: 5. This CDR3 has 16 residues.

This clonotype was detected many times. The rearrangement uses TRBV11-2 and TRBJ2-3; TRBD2 matches at 8 bases. Trimming at V came to 5 bases and at J to 3 bases, leaving 7 bases not matched to a gene. The CDR3 spans 15 residues. From germline, CDR1 is SGHAT and CDR2 FQNNGV. CDR3 loop: CASSPRGGQTDTQYF. The CDR3 nucleotides are TGTGCCAGCAGCCCCCGGGGGGGCCAGACAGATACGCAGTATTTT.

This chain connects TRBV25-1 to TRBJ1-4; TRBD1 matches at 9 bases. Germline CDR1 is MGHDK and CDR2 is SYGVNS. Germline trimming cut 3 bases from V and 0 bases from J; bases unmatched to any gene: 5. The CDR3 spans 17 residues. The CDR3 sequence is CASSDLRQGATNEKLFF. The DNA of the CDR3 is TGTGCCAGCAGTGACCTGAGACAGGGGGCAACTAATGAAAAACTGTTTTTT.

The V and J genes are TRBV7-9 and TRBJ2-1, with D possibly being TRBD2 (7 bases). From germline, CDR1 is SEHNR and CDR2 FQNEAQ (reference sequence). V gave up 1 base and J gave up 9 bases, with 13 bases separating them. The length of the CDR3 is 14 residues. Here the CDR3 DNA reads TGTGCCAGCAGCTTAGGGGCGGGGGCCCTTGAGCAGTTCTTC. It is translated as CASSLGAGALEQFF.

At least ten counts were recorded for this clonotype. The chain has TRBV29-1 and TRBJ2-7, with 7 bases matching TRBD1. Trimming took 6 bases from V and 2 from J; bases not matched to a gene: 7. CDR1 SQVTM and CDR2 ANQGSEA come from the germline V gene. The CDR3 is made up of 13 amino acids. The DNA for the CDR3 is TGCAGCGTGCCTACAGGGGTGGCCTACGAGCAGTACTTC. It specifies CSVPTGVAYEQYF.

This clonotype was counted between two and nine times. CDR3 loop: CATSDKTYQETQYF. The CDR3 DNA sequence: TGTGCCACCAGTGATAAAACGTACCAAGAGACCCAGTACTTC. The gene calls are TRBV24-1 and TRBJ2-5; D remains ambiguous. Trimming took off 3 bases at V and 0 bases at J, with 7 bases between the two ends. Germline values: CDR1 KGHDR, CDR2 SFDVKD. The CDR3 is 14 residues long.

This chain links TRBV20-1 with TRBJ2-1, with 8 bases that match TRBD2. Germline V gene sequence: CDR1 DFQATT, CDR2 SNEGSKA (reference sequence). CDR3 length equals 16 residues. Unmatched junction bases numbered 7, after V lost 0 bases and J lost 3 bases. CDR3 DNA: TGCAGTGCTAGAGATCGAGCGGGAGTTCGCTACAATGAGCAGTTCTTC. It yields the protein CSARDRAGVRYNEQFF.

This clonotype was detected a few times. This chain connects TRBV7-9 to TRBJ1-4; no definite D call. V lost 5 bases to trimming and J lost 4 bases, with 11 bases between them. Germline V lookup: CDR1 SEHNR, CDR2 FQNEAQ (reference sequence). This CDR3 is built from 14 residues. CDR3 sequence (DNA): TGTGCCAGCAGCCCGGTGTCGGATAATGAAAAACTGTTTTTT. This gives the protein CASSPVSDNEKLFF.

This clonotype has a handful of counts. The chain has TRBV9 and TRBJ1-5; D may be TRBD1 (5 bases). The CDR3 is made up of 14 amino acids. Trimming removed 1 base from V and 5 bases from J, with 10 bases in between. Germline V gives CDR1 SGDLS, CDR2 YYNGEE. DNA of the CDR3: TGTGCCAGCAGCGTAAGCGGGGACTATCAGCCCCAGCATTTT. This codes for CASSVSGDYQPQHF.

The rearrangement links TRBV20-1 to TRBJ2-3, with 8 bases that match TRBD2. V lost 1 base, J lost 2 bases, and 8 bases stayed unmatched. CDR1 is DFQATT, CDR2 SNEGSKA, per germline (reference sequence). The CDR3 is 16 amino acids. The CDR3 sequence is CSARGGGGRYTDTQYF. As DNA, the CDR3 is TGCAGTGCTAGAGGTGGCGGGGGGCGCTACACAGATACGCAGTATTTT.

This clonotype was recorded a few times. The rearrangement links TRBV24-1 to TRBJ1-5; no clear D. Between the trimmed V and J ends, which lost 6 bases and 6 bases, there was a span of 11 bases. Looked up from germline, CDR1 is KGHDR and CDR2 is SFDVKD. The length of the CDR3 is 13 residues. Here the CDR3 reads CATSNGRGQPQHF. The CDR3, as DNA: TGTGCCACCAGTAACGGCCGCGGTCAGCCCCAGCATTTT.

This clonotype occurred many times. The V gene is TRBV20-1, the J gene TRBJ1-1; D is possibly TRBD1 (5 bases). Germline-derived CDR1 and CDR2 are DFQATT and SNEGSKA (reference sequence). The V end was cut by 1 base, the J end by 3 bases, with 9 bases between. There are 13 residues in the CDR3. CDR3 loop: CSARVSGHTEAFF. The CDR3, as DNA: TGCAGTGCTAGAGTTTCAGGGCACACTGAAGCTTTCTTT.

This clonotype appeared many times. The rearrangement joins TRBV12-3 or TRBV12-4 to TRBJ1-5; D possibly corresponds to TRBD1 (5 bases). CDR3 length equals 13 residues. Trimming cost V 6 bases and J 4 bases, with 10 bases left between them. CDR3 sequence reads: CASRKGANQPQHF. CDR3 nucleotides: TGTGCCAGCAGAAAAGGGGCGAATCAGCCCCAGCATTTT.

This clonotype has at least ten counts. The genes are TRBV20-1 and TRBJ1-6; the D is unclear. Trimming cost V 0 bases and J 9 bases, with 12 bases left between them. This CDR3 region has 14 residues. CDR1 DFQATT and CDR2 SNEGSKA come from the germline V gene (reference sequence). Written as DNA, the CDR3 is TGCAGTGCTAGAGATCAGGCGGGAAGTTCACCCCTCCACTTT. It translates to CSARDQAGSSPLHF.

The V gene is TRBV11-2, the J gene TRBJ2-4; D uncertain. The CDR3 loop spans 13 amino acids. Trimming shortened V by 1 base and J by 10 bases, and 11 bases separated the two germline ends. In germline, CDR1 is SGHAT, CDR2 FQNNGV. CDR3 sequence reads: CASSLVAGWIQYF. The CDR3 bases are TGTGCCAGCAGCTTAGTTGCCGGGTGGATTCAGTACTTC. Based on the CDR3 plus reference TRBV11-2 and TRBJ2-4, the full variable domain is EAGVAQSPRYKIIEKRQSVAFWCNPISGHATLYWYQQILGQGPKLLIQFQNNGVVDDSQLPKDRFSAERLKGVDSTLKIQPAKLEDSAVYLCASSLVAGWIQYFGAGTRLSVL.

The CDR3 region is CASSLRVNTGELFF. The CDR3, as DNA: TGCGCCAGCAGCTTACGGGTGAACACCGGGGAGCTGTTTTTT. The chain combines TRBV5-1 with TRBJ2-2; D gene ambiguous. Germline V gives CDR1 SGHRS, CDR2 YFSETQ. This CDR3 has 14 residues. Trimming stripped 2 bases from V and 1 base from J, with 6 bases between.

Ten or more counts support this clonotype. The chain recombines TRBV5-1 with TRBJ1-4; D not resolved. Trimming shortened V by 0 bases and J by 8 bases, and 11 bases separated the two germline ends. The CDR3 extends over 14 amino acids. CDR1 is SGHRS and CDR2 is YFSETQ in the germline V gene. CDR3: CASSLEPGREKLFF. The DNA of the CDR3 is TGCGCCAGCAGCTTGGAGCCAGGTCGGGAAAAACTGTTTTTT.